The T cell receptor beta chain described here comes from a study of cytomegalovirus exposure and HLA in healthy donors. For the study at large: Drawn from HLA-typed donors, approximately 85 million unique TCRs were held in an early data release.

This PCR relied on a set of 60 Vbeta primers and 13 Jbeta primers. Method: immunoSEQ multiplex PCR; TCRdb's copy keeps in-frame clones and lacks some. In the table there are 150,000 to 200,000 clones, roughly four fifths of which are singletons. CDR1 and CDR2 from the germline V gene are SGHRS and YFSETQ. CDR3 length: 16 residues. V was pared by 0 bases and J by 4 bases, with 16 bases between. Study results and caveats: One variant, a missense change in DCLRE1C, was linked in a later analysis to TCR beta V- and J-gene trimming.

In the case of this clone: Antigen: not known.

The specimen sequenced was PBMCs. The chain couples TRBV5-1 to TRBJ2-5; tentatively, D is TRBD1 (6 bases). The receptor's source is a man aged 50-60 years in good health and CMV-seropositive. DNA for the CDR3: TGCGCCAGCAGCTTGGGTTACAGGGTCTTCCCAGAGACCCAGTACTTC. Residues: CASSLGYRVFPETQYF.